The sequence of this T cell receptor (beta chain) was determined in a study of blood T cell repertoires in COVID-19. Turning to this clone: Other DNA sequences in this sample translate to the same CDR3.

The CDR3 length is 14 residues. J gave up 1 base and V 2 bases, and 0 bases lay outside the gene matches. CDR1 and CDR2 from the germline V gene are KGHSH and LQKENI. Profiling relied on immunoSEQ multiplex PCR, and the TCRdb table lists in-frame clones only, not all of them. The sample lists about 97,000 clones, about 83% occurring once. The source is a human donor in a cohort sampled during active COVID-19. The sequenced sample was peripheral blood. The genes are TRBV18 and TRBJ2-7, with 9 bases matching TRBD1. The CDR3 bases are TGTGCCAGCTCACCAGGGACAGGGTCCTACGAGCAGTACTTC. Translated, it gives CASSPGTGSYEQYF.